These 6 T cell receptor beta chains share one sample of origin, sequenced in a study of neoadjuvant anti-PD-1 for oral cavity cancer. Time point specified: after neoadjuvant nivolumab, at surgical resection. The table came from immunoSEQ multiplex PCR; TCRdb's copy has only in-frame clones and leaves some out. The sample consists of approximately 9,600 clones, around 66% of them appearing once. The sequences come from PBMCs, collected after nivolumab (anti-PD-1) treatment. The receptors were sampled from a person aged 35-79 years with oral cavity squamous cell carcinoma.

This clone has more than one count but fewer than ten. The chain recombines TRBV28 with TRBJ1-3; D gene uncertain. Between the trimmed V and J ends, which lost 3 bases and 0 bases, there was a span of 15 bases. The CDR3 covers 17 residues. CDR1 and CDR2 (germline): MDHEN, SYDVKM. Here the CDR3 reads CASSFSPIPHSGNTIYF. Here the CDR3 DNA reads TGTGCCAGCAGTTTTAGTCCGATTCCTCACTCTGGAAACACCATATATTTT.

This chain uses TRBV28 with TRBJ1-2, with a weak D call TRBD1 (5 bases). Germline CDR1 MDHEN, CDR2 SYDVKM. Between the trimmed V and J ends, which lost 6 bases and 1 base, there was a span of 12 bases. The CDR3 loop spans 14 amino acids. The CDR3 sequence is CASRAGRINYGYTF. CDR3 DNA sequence: TGTGCCAGCAGAGCGGGACGGATTAACTATGGCTACACCTTC.

The V call is TRBV19, the J call TRBJ1-6, with TRBD1 as a possible D gene (5 bases). The V gene's germline CDR1 is LNHDA and CDR2 SQIVND (reference sequence). The CDR3 is 15 amino acids. Trimming shortened V by 5 bases and J by 7 bases, and 15 bases separated the two germline ends. Written as DNA, the CDR3 is TGTGCCAGTAGTTCTCCTTGGGACGGAAATTCACCCCTCCACTTT. Its translation: CASSSPWDGNSPLHF.

This clone was recorded only once. The rearrangement links TRBV2 to TRBJ2-1, with 7 bases aligning to TRBD2. This CDR3 spans 14 amino acids. With 2 bases clipped from V and 4 bases from J, the junction kept 2 bases outside the gene matches. Germline-derived CDR1 and CDR2 are SNHLY and FYNNEI. CDR3 DNA sequence: TGTGCCAGCAGTGAACTAGCGGTTTACAATGAGCAGTTCTTC. This gives the protein CASSELAVYNEQFF.

This clone was counted between two and nine times. The V gene is TRBV27, the J gene TRBJ2-7; D is perhaps TRBD1 or TRBD2 (5 bases each). CDR3 length equals 15 residues. V lost 4 bases to trimming and J lost 0 bases, with 13 bases between them. The germline V gene has CDR1 MNHEY and CDR2 SMNVEV (reference sequence). CDR3 DNA: TGTGCCAGCAGTTCCGGGACCCTGACCTCCTACGAGCAGTACTTC. It specifies CASSSGTLTSYEQYF.

The genes are TRBV10-2 and TRBJ2-3; 7 bases are shared with TRBD2. The CDR3 loop spans 13 amino acids. Germline V gene data show CDR1 as WSHSY and CDR2 as SAAADI. J was trimmed by 6 bases and V by 7 bases; bases with no gene match: 7. The CDR3 sequence: CASTRLAADTQYF. For the CDR3, the DNA is TGCGCCAGCACCCGACTAGCAGCCGATACGCAGTATTTT.